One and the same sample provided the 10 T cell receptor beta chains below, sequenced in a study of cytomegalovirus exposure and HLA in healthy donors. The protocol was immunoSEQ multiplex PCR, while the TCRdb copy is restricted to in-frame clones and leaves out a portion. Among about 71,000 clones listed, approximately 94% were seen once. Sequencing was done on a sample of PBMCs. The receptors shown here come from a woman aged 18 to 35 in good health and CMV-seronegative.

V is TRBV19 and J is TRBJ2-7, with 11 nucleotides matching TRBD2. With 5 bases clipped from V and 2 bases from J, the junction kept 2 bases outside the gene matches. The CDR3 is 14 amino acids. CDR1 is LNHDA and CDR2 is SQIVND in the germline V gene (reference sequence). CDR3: CASSPGLAAYEQYF. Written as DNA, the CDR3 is TGTGCCAGTAGTCCGGGACTAGCGGCCTACGAGCAGTACTTC.

The CDR3 region is CASSYSGTREGVEQFF. The DNA for the CDR3 is TGTGCCAGCAGTTACTCGGGGACTAGAGAAGGAGTTGAGCAGTTCTTC. The genes are TRBV6-6 and TRBJ2-1, with 8 bases identical to TRBD2. V lost 0 bases, J lost 9 bases, and 10 bases stayed unmatched. CDR1 and CDR2 (germline): MNHNY, SVGAGI (reference sequence). The CDR3 length is 16 residues.

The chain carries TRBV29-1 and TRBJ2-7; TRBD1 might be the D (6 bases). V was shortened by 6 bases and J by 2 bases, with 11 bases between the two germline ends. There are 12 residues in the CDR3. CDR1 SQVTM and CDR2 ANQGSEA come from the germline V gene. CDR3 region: CSVQDSAYEQYF. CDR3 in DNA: TGCAGCGTCCAGGACAGCGCCTACGAGCAGTACTTC.

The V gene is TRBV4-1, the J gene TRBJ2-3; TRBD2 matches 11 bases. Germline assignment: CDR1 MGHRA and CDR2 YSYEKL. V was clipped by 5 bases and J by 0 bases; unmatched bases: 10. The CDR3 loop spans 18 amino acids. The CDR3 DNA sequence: TGCGCCAGCAGCTTTAGCGGGGGGGCCTCCAGTAGCACAGATACGCAGTATTTT. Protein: CASSFSGGASSSTDTQYF.

The CDR3 sequence: CASSLSGQGVPEAFF. The DNA for the CDR3 is TGTGCCAGCAGCTTGTCGGGACAGGGAGTCCCTGAAGCTTTCTTT. The chain joins TRBV5-4 to TRBJ1-1, with TRBD1 matching 9 bases. The junction had 7 bases not matched to a gene; V was cut back by 1 base and J by 6 bases. The CDR3 has 15 residues. CDR1 is SGHNT, CDR2 YYREEE, per germline (reference sequence). The entire variable domain, with the rest obtained from reference TRBV5-4 and TRBJ1-1, is as follows: ETGVTQSPTHLIKTRGQQVTLRCSSQSGHNTVSWYQQALGQGPQFIFQYYREEENGRGNFPPRFSGLQFPNYSSELNVNALELDDSALYLCASSLSGQGVPEAFFGQGTRLTVV.

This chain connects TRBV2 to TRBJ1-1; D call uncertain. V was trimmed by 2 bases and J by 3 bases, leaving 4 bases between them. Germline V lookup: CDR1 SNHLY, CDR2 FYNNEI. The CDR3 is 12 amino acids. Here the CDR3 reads CASSESYTEAFF. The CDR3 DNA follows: TGTGCCAGCAGTGAATCTTACACTGAAGCTTTCTTT.

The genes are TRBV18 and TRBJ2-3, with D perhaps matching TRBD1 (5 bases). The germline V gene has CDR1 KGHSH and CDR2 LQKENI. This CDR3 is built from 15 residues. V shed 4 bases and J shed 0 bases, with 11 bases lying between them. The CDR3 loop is CASSQGQLSTDTQYF. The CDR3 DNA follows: TGTGCCAGCTCACAAGGACAACTTAGCACAGATACGCAGTATTTT.

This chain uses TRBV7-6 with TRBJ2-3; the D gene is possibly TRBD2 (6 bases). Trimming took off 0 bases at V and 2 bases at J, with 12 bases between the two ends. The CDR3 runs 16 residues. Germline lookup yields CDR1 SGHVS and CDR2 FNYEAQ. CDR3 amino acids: CASSLAEAGPTDTQYF. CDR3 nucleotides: TGTGCCAGCAGCTTAGCGGAGGCGGGGCCCACAGATACGCAGTATTTT.

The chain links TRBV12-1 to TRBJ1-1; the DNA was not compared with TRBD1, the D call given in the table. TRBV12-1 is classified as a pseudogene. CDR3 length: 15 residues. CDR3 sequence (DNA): TGTGCCAGCAGCTGCAGGGGGGTAGAGGGTACTGAAGCTTTCTTT. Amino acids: CASSCRGVEGTEAFF.

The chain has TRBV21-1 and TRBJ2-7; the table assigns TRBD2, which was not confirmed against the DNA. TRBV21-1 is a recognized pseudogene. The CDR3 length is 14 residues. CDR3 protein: CASSKGETMREQYF. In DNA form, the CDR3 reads TGTGCCAGCAGCAAAGGGGAGACTATGAGGGAGCAGTACTTC.